This T cell receptor beta chain was captured in a study of T cell repertoires in cytomegalovirus infection (dated by TCRdb to between 2018 and 2021). The study in broad terms: Because public TCR beta signatures pointed to carriage of CMV infection together with the matching HLA type, the HLA type of each donor mattered for the analysis. The investigation overall reported the following: In both this cohort and an independent roughly 350-donor cohort, the cumulative frequency of public TCR beta family members distinguished carriers of CMV infection plus the relevant HLA type. The ex vivo response was dominated by HLA-C-restricted CMV-specific TCR beta clonotypes, which also provided the single most frequent clonotype in two of eight donors.

Comments on this clonotype: Its antigen has not been determined. The record has no base qualities; no much larger clone is one base away.

Sequencing instrument: Illumina HiSeq 1500. The public sequencing data were trimmed at Q25 with fastp and processed into clonotypes with MiXCR by TCRdb, which kept only in-frame beta chains. Entries are consolidated by CDR3 protein sequence, retaining the most common genes and DNA. The sample table records some 270,000 distinct CDR3 sequences; 15% to 20% of these occur just once. Around 47% of the sample lies in the top ten. The clonotype originates from a human donor in good health (CMV status not recorded). Some clones in this sample may be carry-over from other donors' samples. The sample consisted of CD8+ T cells from PBMCs.

The DNA sequence is TGTGCCAGCAGTCTACACCCCCCTGGGGACTCCTACAATGAGCAGTTCTTC. It encodes CASSLHPPGDSYNEQFF. The chain joins TRBV6-1 to TRBJ2-1; there is no confident call for the D gene. Reading the germline V gene gives CDR1 MNHNS and CDR2 SASEGT. From the cysteine through the phenylalanine, the CDR3 covers 17 amino acids. Just CDR3 DNA is preserved here, 51 bases in frame from base 1. V loses 5 bases, J loses 0 bases, and the germline ends lie 17 bases apart.